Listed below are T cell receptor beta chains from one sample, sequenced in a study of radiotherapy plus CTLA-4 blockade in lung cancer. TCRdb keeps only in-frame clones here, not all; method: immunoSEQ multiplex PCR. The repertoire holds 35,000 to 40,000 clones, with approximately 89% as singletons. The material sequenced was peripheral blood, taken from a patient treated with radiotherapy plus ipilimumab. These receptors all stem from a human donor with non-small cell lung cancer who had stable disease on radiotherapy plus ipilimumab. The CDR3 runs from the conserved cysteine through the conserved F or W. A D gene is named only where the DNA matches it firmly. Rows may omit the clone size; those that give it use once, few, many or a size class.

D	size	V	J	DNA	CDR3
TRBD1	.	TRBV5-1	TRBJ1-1	TGCGCCAGCAGCTTACTGGACAGGGGGTTTTCCGAAGCTTTCTTT	CASSLLDRGFSEAFF
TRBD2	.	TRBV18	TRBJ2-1	TGTGCCAGCTCAGGTCTAGCGGGAGATGGTCTTATCTTC	CASSGLAGDGLIF
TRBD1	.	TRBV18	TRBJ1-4	TGTGCCAGCTCTAGCGGGACAGAAAATGAAAAACTGTTTTTT	CASSSGTENEKLFF
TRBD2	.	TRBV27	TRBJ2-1	TGTGCCAGCAGGATAGCGGGAGGCAGGGATGAGCAGTTCTTC	CASRIAGGRDEQFF
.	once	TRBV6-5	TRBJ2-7	TGTGCCAGCAGTTACTCCCTCTACGGCTCCTACGAGCAGTACTTC	CASSYSLYGSYEQYF
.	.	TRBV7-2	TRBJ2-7	TGTGCCAGCAGCTTAGCGCCGGCTAGCCCTTCCTACGAGCAGTACTTC	CASSLAPASPSYEQYF
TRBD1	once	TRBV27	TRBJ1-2	TGTGCCAGCAGTTTGGACAGGGTTGGAGGCTACACCTTC	CASSLDRVGGYTF
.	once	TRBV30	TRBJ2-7	TGTGCCTGGAGTGTATCAGGGACCTACGAGCAGTACTTC	CAWSVSGTYEQYF
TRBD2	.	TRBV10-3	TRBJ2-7	TGTGCCACCCGGGGGGCAGCGGGAGACTCCTACGAGCAGTACTTC	CATRGAAGDSYEQYF
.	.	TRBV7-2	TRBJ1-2	TGTGCCAGCAGCTTATTTAGTCAATCTAACTATGGCTACACCTTC	CASSLFSQSNYGYTF
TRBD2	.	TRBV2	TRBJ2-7	TGTGCCAGCACTGGAAGGACTAGCGGCTCCTACGAGCAGTACTTC	CASTGRTSGSYEQYF
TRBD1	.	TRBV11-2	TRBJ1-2	TGTGCCAGCAGCCGGAACTCTGACAGGGGTGGATATGGCTACACCTTC	CASSRNSDRGGYGYTF
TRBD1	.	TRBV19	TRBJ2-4	TGTGCCAGTAGTATTCCCGGACAGGTAGCCAAAAACATTCAGTACTTC	CASSIPGQVAKNIQYF
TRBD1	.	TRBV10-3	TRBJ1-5	TGTGCCAGTCGACAGGGTGATCAGCCCCAGCATTTT	CASRQGDQPQHF
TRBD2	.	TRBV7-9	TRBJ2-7	TGTGCCAGCAGTCCCCCCGGGGGGGTCCCCAGCGAGCAGTACTTC	CASSPPGGVPSEQYF
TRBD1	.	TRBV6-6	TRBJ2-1	TGTGCCAGCACAGGACAGGGGCCCTACAATGAGCAGTTCTTC	CASTGQGPYNEQFF
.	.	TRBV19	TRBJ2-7	TGTGCCAGTAGTATAGTCCCAGGGGCCAACTCCTACGAGCAGTACTTC	CASSIVPGANSYEQYF
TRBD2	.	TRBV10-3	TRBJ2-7	TGTGCCATCAGTCCTCTTAGCGGGAGGACCGGAAACGAGCAGTACTTC	CAISPLSGRTGNEQYF
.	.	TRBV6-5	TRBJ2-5	TGTGCCAGCAGCCGCCAGGGCAAAGAGACCCAGTACTTC	CASSRQGKETQYF
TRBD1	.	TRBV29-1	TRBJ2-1	TGCAGCGTTGAAGACGCTTCCGGGACAGGGACTGAGAATGAGCAGTTCTTC	CSVEDASGTGTENEQFF
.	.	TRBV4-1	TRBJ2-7	TGCGCCAGCAGCCTTCGGGACGGGAGCTCCTACGAGCAGTACTTC	CASSLRDGSSYEQYF
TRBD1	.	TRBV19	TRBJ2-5	TGTGCCAGTAGTATATCGGACAGGGGACTGGTACAAGAGACCCAGTACTTC	CASSISDRGLVQETQYF
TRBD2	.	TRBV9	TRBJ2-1	TGTGCCAGCAGCGCAACCGGGACTAGTCATGAGCAGTTCTTC	CASSATGTSHEQFF
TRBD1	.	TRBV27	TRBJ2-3	TGTGCCAGCAGTCAAAGACAGGGGATTAATGCAGATACGCAGTATTTT	CASSQRQGINADTQYF
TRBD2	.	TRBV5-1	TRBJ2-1	TGCGCCAGCAGGCTAACAGCGGGAGGCAATGAGCAGTTCTTC	CASRLTAGGNEQFF
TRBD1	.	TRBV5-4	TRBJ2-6	TGTGCCAGCAGTCCAGCTAGGGGGCACCTAAAGTCTGGAGCCAACGTCCTGACTTTC	CASSPARGHLKSGANVLTF
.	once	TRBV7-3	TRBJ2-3	TGTGCCAGCAGCTTTATGGGAGGGGGGGCGGATACGCAGTATTTT	CASSFMGGGADTQYF
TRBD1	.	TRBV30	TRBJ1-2	TGTGCCTGGAGTTTTCCCGGGACAGTAAACTATGGCTACACCTTC	CAWSFPGTVNYGYTF
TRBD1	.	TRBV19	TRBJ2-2	TGTGCCAGTAGTGAATGGGACAGGGTGGCCGGGGAGCTGTTTTTT	CASSEWDRVAGELFF
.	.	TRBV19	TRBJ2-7	TGTGCCAGTAGGGGCTCCGTAAGCTCCTACGAGCAGTACTTC	CASRGSVSSYEQYF
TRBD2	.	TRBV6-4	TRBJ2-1	TGTGCCAGCAGTGACTCAGGGACTAGCGGGAGAGGTGAGCAGTTCTTC	CASSDSGTSGRGEQFF
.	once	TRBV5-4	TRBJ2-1	TGTGCCAGCAGCTTGCGGGAGCATGTCGGTGAGCAGTTCTTC	CASSLREHVGEQFF
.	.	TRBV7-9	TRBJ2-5	TGTGCCAGCAGCCCACCGAGATTTCCAGAGACCCAGTACTTC	CASSPPRFPETQYF
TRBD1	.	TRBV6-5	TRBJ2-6	TGTGCCAGCAGTGCCGACAGGGGGGTACCCGTCCTGACTTTC	CASSADRGVPVLTF
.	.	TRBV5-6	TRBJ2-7	TGTGCCAGCAGCTTGGGGGGGCGGTTAGGGGAATACGAGCAGTACTTC	CASSLGGRLGEYEQYF
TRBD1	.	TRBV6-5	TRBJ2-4	TGTGCCAGCAAATCCGGGACAGGGGGCAAAAACATTCAGTACTTC	CASKSGTGGKNIQYF
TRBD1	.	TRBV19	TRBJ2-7	TGTGCCAGTAGTCCCACCCGGACAGGGTCCTACGAGCAGTACTTC	CASSPTRTGSYEQYF
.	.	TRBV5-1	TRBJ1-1	TGCGCCAGCAGCTTGAAGGGGCAGGGAGGTGCTGAAGCTTTCTTT	CASSLKGQGGAEAFF
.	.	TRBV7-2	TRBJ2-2	TGTGCCAGCAGCTTAGTTTGGCAGGCCCCTGCCGGGGAGCTGTTTTTT	CASSLVWQAPAGELFF
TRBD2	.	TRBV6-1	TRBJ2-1	TGTGCCAGCAGTGAACTGGGACTAGCGGAGGAGTTCTTC	CASSELGLAEEFF
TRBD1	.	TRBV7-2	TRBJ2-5	TGTGCCAGCAGCTTAGAGGGGGCGCGAGAGACCCAGTACTTC	CASSLEGARETQYF
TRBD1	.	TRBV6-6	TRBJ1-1	TGTGCCAGCAGCCCGGGACAGATCTCAACTGAAGCTTTCTTT	CASSPGQISTEAFF
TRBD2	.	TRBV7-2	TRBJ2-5	TGTGCCAGCAGCTTAGTGGCTAGCGGGACTCAAGAGACCCAGTACTTC	CASSLVASGTQETQYF
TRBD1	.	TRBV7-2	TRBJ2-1	TGTGCCAGCAGCTTAAGAGGACAGGGGGCAGGGAATGAGCAGTTCTTC	CASSLRGQGAGNEQFF
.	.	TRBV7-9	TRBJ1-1	TGTGCCAGCAGCTTATCGGGGGGGCAAGATGCTGAAGCTTTCTTT	CASSLSGGQDAEAFF
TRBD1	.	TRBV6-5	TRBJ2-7	TGTGCCAGCAGTCCTCGGACAGGCACCTACGAGCAGTACTTC	CASSPRTGTYEQYF
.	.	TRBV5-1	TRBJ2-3	TGCGCCAGCAGCTTACCCGGAGATACGCAGTATTTT	CASSLPGDTQYF